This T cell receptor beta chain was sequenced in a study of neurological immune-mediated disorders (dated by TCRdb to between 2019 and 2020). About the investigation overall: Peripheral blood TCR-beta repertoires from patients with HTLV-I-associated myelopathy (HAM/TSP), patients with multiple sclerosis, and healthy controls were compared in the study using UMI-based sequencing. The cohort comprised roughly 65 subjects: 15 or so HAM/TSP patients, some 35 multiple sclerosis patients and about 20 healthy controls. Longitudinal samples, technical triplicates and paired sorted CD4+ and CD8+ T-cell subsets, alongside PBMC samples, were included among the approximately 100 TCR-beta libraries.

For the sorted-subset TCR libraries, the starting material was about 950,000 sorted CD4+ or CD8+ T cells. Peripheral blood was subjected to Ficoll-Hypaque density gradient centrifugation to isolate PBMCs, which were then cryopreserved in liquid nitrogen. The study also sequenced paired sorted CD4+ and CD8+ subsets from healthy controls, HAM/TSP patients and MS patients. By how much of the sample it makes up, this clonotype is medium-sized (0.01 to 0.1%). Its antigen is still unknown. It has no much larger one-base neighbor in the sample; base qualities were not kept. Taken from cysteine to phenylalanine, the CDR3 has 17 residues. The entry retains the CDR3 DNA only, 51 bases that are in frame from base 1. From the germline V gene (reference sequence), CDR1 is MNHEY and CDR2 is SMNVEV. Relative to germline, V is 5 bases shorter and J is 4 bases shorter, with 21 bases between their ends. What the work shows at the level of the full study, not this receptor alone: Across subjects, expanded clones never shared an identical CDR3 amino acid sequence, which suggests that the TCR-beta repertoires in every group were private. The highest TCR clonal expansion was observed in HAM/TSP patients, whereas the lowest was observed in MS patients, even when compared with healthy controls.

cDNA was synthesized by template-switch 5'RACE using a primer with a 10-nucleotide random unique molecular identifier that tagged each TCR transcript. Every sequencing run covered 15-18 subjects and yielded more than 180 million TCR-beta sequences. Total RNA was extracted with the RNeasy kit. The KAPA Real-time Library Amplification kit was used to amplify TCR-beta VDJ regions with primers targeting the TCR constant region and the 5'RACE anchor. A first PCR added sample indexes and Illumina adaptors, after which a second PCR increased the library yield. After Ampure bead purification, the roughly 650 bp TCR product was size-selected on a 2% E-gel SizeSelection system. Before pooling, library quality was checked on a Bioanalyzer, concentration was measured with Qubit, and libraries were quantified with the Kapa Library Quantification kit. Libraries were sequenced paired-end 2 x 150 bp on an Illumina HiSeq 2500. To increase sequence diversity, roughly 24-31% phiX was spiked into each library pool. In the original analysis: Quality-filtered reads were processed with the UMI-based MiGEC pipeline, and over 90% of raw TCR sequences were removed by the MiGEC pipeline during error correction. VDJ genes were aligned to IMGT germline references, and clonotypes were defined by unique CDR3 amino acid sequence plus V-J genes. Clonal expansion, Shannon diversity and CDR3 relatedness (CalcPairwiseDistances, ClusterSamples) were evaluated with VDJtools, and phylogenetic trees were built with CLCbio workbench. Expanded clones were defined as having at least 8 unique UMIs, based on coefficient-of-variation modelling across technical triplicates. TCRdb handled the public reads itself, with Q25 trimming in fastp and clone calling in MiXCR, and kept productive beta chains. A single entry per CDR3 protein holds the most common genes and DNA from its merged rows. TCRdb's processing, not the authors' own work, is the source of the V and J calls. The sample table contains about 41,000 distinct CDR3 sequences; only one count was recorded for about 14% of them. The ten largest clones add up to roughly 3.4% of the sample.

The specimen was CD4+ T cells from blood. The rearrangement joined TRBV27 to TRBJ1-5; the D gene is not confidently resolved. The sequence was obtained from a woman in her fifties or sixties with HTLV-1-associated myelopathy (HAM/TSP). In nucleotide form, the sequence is TGTGCCAGCAGTCCAGGCGGGAACCTTAGGGAAAATCAGCCCCAGCATTTT. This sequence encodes CASSPGGNLRENQPQHF.